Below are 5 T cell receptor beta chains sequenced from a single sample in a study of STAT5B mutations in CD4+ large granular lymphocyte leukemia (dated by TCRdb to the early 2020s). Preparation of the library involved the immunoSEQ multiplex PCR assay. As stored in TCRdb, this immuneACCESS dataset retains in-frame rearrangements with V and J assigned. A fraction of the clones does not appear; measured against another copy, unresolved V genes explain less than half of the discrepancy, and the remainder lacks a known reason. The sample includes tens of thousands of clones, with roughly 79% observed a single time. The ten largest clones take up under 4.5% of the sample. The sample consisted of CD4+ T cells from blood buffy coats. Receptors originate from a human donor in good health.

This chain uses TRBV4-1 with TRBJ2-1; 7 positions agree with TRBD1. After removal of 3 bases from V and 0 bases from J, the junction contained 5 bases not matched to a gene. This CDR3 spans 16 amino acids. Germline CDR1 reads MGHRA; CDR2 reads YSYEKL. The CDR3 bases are TGCGCCAGCAGCCAGGTATCAGGGGGCTCCTACAATGAGCAGTTCTTC. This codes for CASSQVSGGSYNEQFF.

The CDR3 DNA is TGTGCCAGCAGAGAAGGGACAGGGGGTAGAAACGAGCAGTACTTC. This translates into CASREGTGGRNEQYF. V usage is TRBV28 and J usage is TRBJ2-7, with 11 bases lining up with TRBD1. The CDR3 has 15 residues. Unmatched junction bases numbered 9, after V lost 6 bases and J lost 5 bases. The V gene's germline CDR1 is MDHEN and CDR2 SYDVKM.

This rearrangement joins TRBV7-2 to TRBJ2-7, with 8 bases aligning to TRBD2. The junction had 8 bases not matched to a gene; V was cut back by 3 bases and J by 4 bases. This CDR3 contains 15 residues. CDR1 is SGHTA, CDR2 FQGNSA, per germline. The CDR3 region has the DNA TGTGCCAGCAGCTTTGCGGGAGGTATCCCGTACGAGCAGTACTTC. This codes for CASSFAGGIPYEQYF.

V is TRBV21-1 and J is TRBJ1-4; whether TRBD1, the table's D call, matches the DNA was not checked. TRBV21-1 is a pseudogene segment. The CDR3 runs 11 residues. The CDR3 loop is CASSATGSRYF. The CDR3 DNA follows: TGTGCCAGCAGCGCGACAGGTTCCCGGTATTTT.

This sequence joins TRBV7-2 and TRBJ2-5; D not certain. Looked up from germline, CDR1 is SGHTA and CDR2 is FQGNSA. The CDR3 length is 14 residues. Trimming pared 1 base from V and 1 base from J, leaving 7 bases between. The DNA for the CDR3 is TGTGCCAGCAGCTTAGAGGGTGCCCAAGAGACCCAGTACTTC. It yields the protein CASSLEGAQETQYF.